These 14 T cell receptor beta chains share one sample of origin, sequenced in a study of persistence of HIV-infected CD4 T cells. The immunoSEQ assay was version 4, run in survey mode. Profiled with immunoSEQ multiplex PCR; TCRdb holds only in-frame clones, not every one. The table records about 46,000 clones, about nine tenths of them present only once. Cells were stimulated nonspecifically with anti-CD3/anti-CD28 magnetic beads. Sorting of responding CD4+ T cells relied on upregulated CD40 ligand together with CD69. The antigens for these receptors are not known. The specimen comprised CD4+ T cells sorted from PBMCs after roughly 20-hour stimulation, sampled from a patient who received antiretroviral therapy. The receptors stem from an adult woman with HIV who was CMV-seropositive.

The CDR3 loop is CASSQGGQGIGEAFF. DNA of the CDR3: TGTGCCAGCAGCCAAGGGGGACAGGGAATAGGTGAAGCTTTCTTT. The V gene is TRBV3-1 (or the pseudogene TRBV3-2), the J gene TRBJ1-1; 9 bases align to TRBD1. This CDR3 comprises 15 residues. V lost 1 base and J lost 7; bases outside the gene matches: 7. Germline lookup yields CDR1 LGHDT and CDR2 YNNKEL (reference sequence).

This rearrangement joins TRBV18 to TRBJ2-3; no definite D call. This CDR3 spans 17 amino acids. Trimming pared 0 bases from V and 3 bases from J, leaving 16 bases between. Germline assignment: CDR1 KGHSH and CDR2 LQKENI. The CDR3 loop reads CASSPPTGGRKTDTQYF. The CDR3 DNA reads as TGTGCCAGCTCACCACCGACGGGTGGCCGGAAGACAGATACGCAGTATTTT.

The rearrangement uses TRBV5-1 and TRBJ2-1, with TRBD2 matching over 13 bases. With V trimmed by 3 bases and J by 1 base, 10 bases remained unmatched. This CDR3 is 19 amino acids long. CDR1 and CDR2 from the germline V gene are SGHRS and YFSETQ. CDR3 bases: TGCGCCAGCAGCTGGCCCGGGACTAGCGGGACAAATTCCTACAATGAGCAGTTCTTC. Translating gives CASSWPGTSGTNSYNEQFF.

The chain recombines TRBV29-1 with TRBJ2-1; weak D call: TRBD2 (6 bases). Germline V gene data show CDR1 as SQVTM and CDR2 as ANQGSEA. The CDR3 loop spans 14 amino acids. With 5 bases removed from V and 6 bases from J, the gap between germline ends came to 17 bases. CDR3: CSVSRGAVSNEQFF. DNA of the CDR3: TGCAGCGTTTCGCGGGGCGCCGTTTCCAATGAGCAGTTCTTC.

The CDR3 region has the DNA TGTGCCAGCAGCGTAGTGCAGGGGCGAGGAGGTACTGAAGCTTTCTTT. The encoded protein is CASSVVQGRGGTEAFF. V gene TRBV9 combines with J gene TRBJ1-1, with TRBD1 as a possible D gene (6 bases). V was cut by 0 bases and J by 5 bases, with 17 bases left in between. The CDR3 is made up of 16 amino acids. The germline V gene has CDR1 SGDLS and CDR2 YYNGEE.

The chain combines TRBV5-8 with TRBJ2-3; no definite D call. CDR3 length: 13 residues. Germline values: CDR1 SGHTS, CDR2 YDEGEE. V was trimmed by 4 bases and J by 7 bases, leaving 13 bases between them. The CDR3 is CASSNPLAYTQYF. In nucleotides, the CDR3 is TGTGCCAGCAGCAATCCTCTTGCCTATACGCAGTATTTT. Full variable domain (missing parts from reference TRBV5-8 and TRBJ2-3): EAGVTQSPTHLIKTRGQQATLRCSPISGHTSVYWYQQALGLGLQFLLWYDEGEERNRGNFPPRFSGRQFPNYSSELNVNALELEDSALYLCASSNPLAYTQYFGPGTRLTVL.

V is TRBV28 and J is TRBJ1-3; no reliable D call. Trimming pared 4 bases from V and 2 bases from J, leaving 12 bases between. This CDR3 comprises 15 residues. In germline, CDR1 is MDHEN, CDR2 SYDVKM. The CDR3 nucleotides are TGTGCCAGCAGTTCCCCCTCGGGAGCTGGAAACACCATATATTTT. Encoded protein: CASSSPSGAGNTIYF.

The chain recombines TRBV2 with TRBJ1-2; D is perhaps TRBD1 (6 bases). CDR1 and CDR2 from the germline V gene are SNHLY and FYNNEI. This CDR3 has 12 amino acids. V shed 4 bases and J shed 8 bases, with 11 bases lying between them. CDR3 residues: CASSVVQGGYTF. CDR3 DNA: TGTGCCAGCAGTGTTGTACAGGGAGGCTACACCTTC.

This clone appeared a single time. CDR3 DNA sequence: TGTGCCAGCAGCTTAGTTAGTTCAGGCGAGCAGTACTTC. Protein product: CASSLVSSGEQYF. This chain connects TRBV7-2 to TRBJ2-7; D gene ambiguous. CDR3 size: 13 residues. Trimming shortened V by 1 base and J by 6 bases, and 10 bases separated the two germline ends. Germline assignment: CDR1 SGHTA and CDR2 FQGNSA.

The rearrangement joins TRBV5-4 to TRBJ2-7, with D possibly called TRBD1 or TRBD2 (5 bases each). The V end was cut by 7 bases, the J end by 3 bases, with 14 bases between. Germline V gives CDR1 SGHNT, CDR2 YYREEE (reference sequence). The CDR3 has 13 residues. The CDR3 DNA reads TGTGCCAGCGTCCGGGACGGTAGCTACGAGCAGTACTTC. This sequence encodes CASVRDGSYEQYF.

The chain couples TRBV29-1 to TRBJ1-2; D call uncertain. V lost 0 bases to trimming and J lost 0 bases, with 5 bases between them. Germline CDR1 SQVTM, CDR2 ANQGSEA. The CDR3 totals 13 residues. The CDR3 loop reads CSVEDSTNYGYTF. The CDR3 DNA follows: TGCAGCGTTGAAGACAGCACTAACTATGGCTACACCTTC.

The chain couples TRBV24-1 to TRBJ2-3; 7 bases map to TRBD1. Trimming cost V 5 bases and J 0 bases; bases outside gene matches: 4. The CDR3 sequence is 15 residues long. CDR1 and CDR2 from the germline V gene are KGHDR and SFDVKD. CDR3 sequence: CATSALGQSTDTQYF. The CDR3 nucleotides are TGTGCCACCAGTGCCCTGGGACAGAGCACAGATACGCAGTATTTT.

The rearrangement links TRBV6-5 to TRBJ2-7; no clear D gene. V lost 4 bases, J lost 0 bases, and 10 bases lay in between. The CDR3 runs 14 residues. Per the germline V gene, CDR1 is MNHEY and CDR2 is SVGAGI. DNA for the CDR3: TGTGCCAGCAGTTCTCTTACACCCTCCTACGAGCAGTACTTC. It is translated as CASSSLTPSYEQYF.

J is TRBJ1-5 and V is TRBV29-1; a weak D match, TRBD1 (6 bases). Germline-derived CDR1 and CDR2 are SQVTM and ANQGSEA. The ends were cut back, 4 bases at V and 7 bases at J, with 14 bases in the middle. The CDR3 spans 13 residues. CDR3 region: CSVATGLKQPQHF. DNA of the CDR3: TGCAGCGTTGCTACAGGGCTCAAGCAGCCCCAGCATTTT.